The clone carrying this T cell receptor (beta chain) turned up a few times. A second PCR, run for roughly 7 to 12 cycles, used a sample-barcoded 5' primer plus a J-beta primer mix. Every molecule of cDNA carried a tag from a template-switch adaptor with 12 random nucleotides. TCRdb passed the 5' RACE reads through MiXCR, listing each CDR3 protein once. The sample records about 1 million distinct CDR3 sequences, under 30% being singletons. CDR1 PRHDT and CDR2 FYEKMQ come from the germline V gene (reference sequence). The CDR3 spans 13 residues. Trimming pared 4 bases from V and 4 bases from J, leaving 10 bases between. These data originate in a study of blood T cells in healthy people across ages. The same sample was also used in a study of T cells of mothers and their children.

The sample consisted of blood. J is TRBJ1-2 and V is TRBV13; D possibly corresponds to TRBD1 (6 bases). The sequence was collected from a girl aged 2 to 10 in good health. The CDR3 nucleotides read TGTGCCAGCAGCTCCCAGGGGTTCTATGGCTACACCTTC. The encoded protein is CASSSQGFYGYTF.